This T cell receptor (beta chain) appears in the sequencing data of a study of blood T cell repertoires in COVID-19. Study details: Acute and convalescent COVID-19 samples came from the United States, Italy and Spain.

Per the authors' pipeline: Quantification of nucleated cells was approximated via reference gene primer amplification. Libraries were prepared by immunoSEQ multiplex PCR; TCRdb keeps only in-frame clonotypes and omits some of them. Clone size and V and J calls were adopted from that table, with D and trimming inferred from the DNA. The sample records about 410,000 clones, about nine tenths being singletons. This receptor was taken from a woman aged 40 to 50 with COVID-19, enrolled during active disease. Sequenced sample: peripheral blood.

The CDR3 DNA follows: TGTGCCAGCACAGGGGACAGCTCAGCCTACGAGCAGTACTTC. Residues: CASTGDSSAYEQYF. The V and J genes are TRBV7-2 and TRBJ2-7; TRBD1 agrees at 7 bases. The CDR3 has 14 amino acids. Germline V gives CDR1 SGHTA, CDR2 FQGNSA. J was trimmed by 2 bases and V by 7 bases; bases with no gene match: 8.